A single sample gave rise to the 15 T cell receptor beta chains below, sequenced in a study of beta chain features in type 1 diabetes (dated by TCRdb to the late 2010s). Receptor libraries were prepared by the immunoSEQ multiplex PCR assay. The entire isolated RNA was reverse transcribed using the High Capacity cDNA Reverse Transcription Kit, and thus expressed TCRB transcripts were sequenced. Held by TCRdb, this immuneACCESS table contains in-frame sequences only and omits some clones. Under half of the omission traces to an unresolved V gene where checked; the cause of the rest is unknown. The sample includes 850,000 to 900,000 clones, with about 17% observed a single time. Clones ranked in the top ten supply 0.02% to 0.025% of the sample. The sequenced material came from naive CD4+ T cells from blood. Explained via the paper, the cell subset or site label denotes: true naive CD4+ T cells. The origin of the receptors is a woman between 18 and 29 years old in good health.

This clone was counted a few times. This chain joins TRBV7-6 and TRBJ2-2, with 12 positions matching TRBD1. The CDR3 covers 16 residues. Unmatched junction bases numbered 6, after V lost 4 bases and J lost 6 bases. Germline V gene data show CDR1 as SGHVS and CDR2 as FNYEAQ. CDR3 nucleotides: TGTGCCAGCAGCTCCCCGGGACAGGGGGCGTCCGGGGAGCTGTTTTTT. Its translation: CASSSPGQGASGELFF.

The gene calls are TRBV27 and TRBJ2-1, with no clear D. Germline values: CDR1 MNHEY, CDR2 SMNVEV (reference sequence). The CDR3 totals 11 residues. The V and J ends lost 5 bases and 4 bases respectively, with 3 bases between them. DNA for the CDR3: TGTGCCAGCAGTAGGTACAATGAGCAGTTCTTC. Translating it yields CASSRYNEQFF.

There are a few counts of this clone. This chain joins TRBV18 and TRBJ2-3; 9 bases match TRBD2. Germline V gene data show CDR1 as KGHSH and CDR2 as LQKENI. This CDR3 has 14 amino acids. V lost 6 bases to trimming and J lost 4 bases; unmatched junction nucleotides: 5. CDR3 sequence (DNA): TGTGCCAGCTCCGTAGCGGGAGTCTCAGATACGCAGTATTTT. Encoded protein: CASSVAGVSDTQYF.

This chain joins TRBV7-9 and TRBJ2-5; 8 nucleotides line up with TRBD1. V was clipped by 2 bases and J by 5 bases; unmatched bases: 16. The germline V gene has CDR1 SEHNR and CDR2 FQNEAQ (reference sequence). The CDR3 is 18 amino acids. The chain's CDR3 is CASSLKPVGQGIWETQYF. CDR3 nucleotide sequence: TGTGCCAGCAGCTTAAAGCCGGTCGGACAGGGAATTTGGGAGACCCAGTACTTC. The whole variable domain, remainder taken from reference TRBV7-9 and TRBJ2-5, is DTGVSQNPRHKITKRGQNVTFRCDPISEHNRLYWYRQTLGQGPEFLTYFQNEAQLEKSRLLSDRFSAERPKGSFSTLEIQRTEQGDSAMYLCASSLKPVGQGIWETQYFGPGTRLLVL.

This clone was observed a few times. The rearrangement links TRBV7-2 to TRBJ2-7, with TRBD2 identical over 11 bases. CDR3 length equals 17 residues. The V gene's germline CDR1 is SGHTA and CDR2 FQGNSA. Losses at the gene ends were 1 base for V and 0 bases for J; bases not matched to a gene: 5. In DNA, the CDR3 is TGTGCCAGCAGCTTAGTTACCGGACTAGCGGGCTCCTACGAGCAGTACTTC. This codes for CASSLVTGLAGSYEQYF.

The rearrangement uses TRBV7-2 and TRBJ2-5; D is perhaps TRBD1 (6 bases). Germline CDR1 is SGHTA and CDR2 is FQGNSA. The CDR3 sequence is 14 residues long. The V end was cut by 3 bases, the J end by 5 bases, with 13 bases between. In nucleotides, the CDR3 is TGTGCCAGCAGCTTTCTACAGGGTCAGGAGACCCAGTACTTC. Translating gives CASSFLQGQETQYF.

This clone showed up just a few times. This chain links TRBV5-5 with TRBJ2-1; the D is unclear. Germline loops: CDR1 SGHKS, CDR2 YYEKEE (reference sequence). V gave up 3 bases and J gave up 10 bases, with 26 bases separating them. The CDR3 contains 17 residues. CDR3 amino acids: CASSSFGGWSGVGEQFF. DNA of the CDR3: TGTGCCAGCAGCTCGTTTGGTGGCTGGAGTGGGGTCGGGGAGCAGTTCTTC.

CDR3 DNA: TGTGCCAGCAGCTTATTGGGTGGGAACACCGGGGAGCTGTTTTTT. Protein: CASSLLGGNTGELFF. The chain employs TRBV7-2 and TRBJ2-2; no clear D gene. The ends were cut back, 2 bases at V and 1 base at J, with 8 bases in the middle. CDR1 is SGHTA and CDR2 is FQGNSA in the germline V gene. This CDR3 comprises 15 residues.

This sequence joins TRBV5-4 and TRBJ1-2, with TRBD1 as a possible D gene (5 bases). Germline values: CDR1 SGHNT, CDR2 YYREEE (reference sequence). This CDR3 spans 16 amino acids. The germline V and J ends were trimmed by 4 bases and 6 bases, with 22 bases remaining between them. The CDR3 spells CASSLPGTAAQDGYTF. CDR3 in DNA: TGTGCCAGCAGCCTGCCTGGGACTGCGGCACAAGATGGCTACACCTTC.

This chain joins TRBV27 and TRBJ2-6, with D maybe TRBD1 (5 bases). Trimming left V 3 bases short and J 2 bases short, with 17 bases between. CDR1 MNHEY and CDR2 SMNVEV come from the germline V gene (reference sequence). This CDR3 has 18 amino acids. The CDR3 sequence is CASSFWQGRSPGANVLTF. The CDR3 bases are TGTGCCAGCAGTTTCTGGCAGGGCCGTTCCCCTGGGGCCAACGTCCTGACTTTC.

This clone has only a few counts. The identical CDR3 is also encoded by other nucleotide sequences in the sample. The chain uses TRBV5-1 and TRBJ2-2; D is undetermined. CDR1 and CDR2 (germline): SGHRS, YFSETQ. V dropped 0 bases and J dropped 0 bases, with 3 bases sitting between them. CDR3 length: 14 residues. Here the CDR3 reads CASSLAPNTGELFF. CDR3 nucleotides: TGCGCCAGCAGCTTGGCCCCGAACACCGGGGAGCTGTTTTTT.

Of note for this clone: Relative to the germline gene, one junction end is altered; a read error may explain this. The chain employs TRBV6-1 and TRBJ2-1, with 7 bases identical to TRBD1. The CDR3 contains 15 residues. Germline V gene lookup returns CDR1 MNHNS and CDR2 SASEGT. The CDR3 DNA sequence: TGTGCCAGCAGTAAAGCCGGGACAGCCTACAATGAGCAGTTCTTC. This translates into CASSKAGTAYNEQFF.

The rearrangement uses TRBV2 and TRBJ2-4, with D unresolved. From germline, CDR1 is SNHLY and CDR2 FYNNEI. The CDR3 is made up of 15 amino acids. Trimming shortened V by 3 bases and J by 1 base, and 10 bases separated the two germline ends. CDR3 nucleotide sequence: TGTGCCAGCAGTGATCTTAACGTCGCCAAAAACATTCAGTACTTC. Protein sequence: CASSDLNVAKNIQYF.

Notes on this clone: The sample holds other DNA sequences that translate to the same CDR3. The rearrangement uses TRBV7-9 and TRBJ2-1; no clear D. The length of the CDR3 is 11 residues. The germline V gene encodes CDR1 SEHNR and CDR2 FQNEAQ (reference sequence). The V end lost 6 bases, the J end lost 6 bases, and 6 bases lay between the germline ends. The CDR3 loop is CASRRTNEQFF. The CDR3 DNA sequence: TGTGCCAGCAGGAGGACCAATGAGCAGTTCTTC.

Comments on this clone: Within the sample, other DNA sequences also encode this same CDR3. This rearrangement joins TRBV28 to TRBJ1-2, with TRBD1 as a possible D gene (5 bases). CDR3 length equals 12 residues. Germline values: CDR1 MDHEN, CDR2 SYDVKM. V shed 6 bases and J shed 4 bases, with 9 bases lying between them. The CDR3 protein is CASSSTAYGYTF. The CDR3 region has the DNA TGTGCCAGCAGCTCGACAGCCTATGGCTACACCTTC.